This TCR beta chain was retrieved from a study of cytotoxic CD8 clonotypes in ibrutinib-treated CLL. In the study overall: Researchers reported about 10 relapsed/refractory and over 14 treatment-naive patients, 17 to 18 of them IGHV unmutated. Study conclusions and caveats: Public clonotypes, rarely seen, contracted or held steady on treatment. Clonality went up at ibrutinib response and then declined back toward baseline at progression.

A note on this clone: Antigen unknown.

This CDR3 has 16 residues. Germline-derived CDR1 and CDR2 are MNHEY and SMNVEV (reference sequence). V was clipped by 8 bases and J by 0 bases; unmatched bases: 10. Clones were sequenced by immunoSEQ multiplex PCR, and TCRdb holds only the in-frame ones, with some missing. The profile shows more than 200,000 clones, about three quarters of them singletons. The source was PBMCs, collected after 24 months of ibrutinib treatment. V usage is TRBV27 and J usage is TRBJ2-1; 7 positions agree with TRBD2. The source is a human donor with chronic lymphocytic leukemia. The CDR3: CASATGSGDSYNEQFF. CDR3 DNA sequence: TGTGCCAGCGCTACCGGCAGCGGGGACTCCTACAATGAGCAGTTCTTC.